This T cell receptor (beta chain) was captured in a study of PD-L1 blockade in urothelial cancer (TCRdb year 2017). The study in broad terms: Every patient began therapy at some point between 2013 and 2015 and was given atezolizumab 1,200 mg intravenously every 3 weeks. Twenty-five of 29 patients were males with bladder-origin urothelial cancer, and about 65% of the roughly 29 reported a prior smoking history. Patients had an ECOG performance status of 0 or 1 and had received between 0 and 3 prior chemotherapy regimens. Blood samples were analyzed at two time points: 3 weeks after treatment start (second dose) and 6 weeks after treatment start. Blood samples gave a median of about 130,000 T cells and 83,000 or so unique TCRs, with a median clonality of roughly 0.081. The study, an exploratory multi-omic analysis, examined somatic, immune and clinical correlates of response to PD-L1 blockade with atezolizumab in urothelial cancer. Pretreatment tumor samples, along with matched peripheral blood collected serially before and after atezolizumab treatment, underwent TCR sequencing. Durable clinical benefit meant progression-free survival longer than 6 months, and TCR features were also tested against progression-free and overall survival. Whole exome sequencing and RNA sequencing of pretreatment tumors were performed alongside TCR sequencing in the same patients. Some ten patients reached durable clinical benefit, while 20 to 25 patients did not. Pretreatment blood TCR-seq was available for 30 or so patients, at least one posttreatment blood collection was obtained for some 24 patients, and tumor TCR-seq was available for some 24 patients. General study outcomes and caveats: Because the sample size was small (n ≈ 27) and many exploratory analyses were performed, the results are intended to be hypothesis-generating. Patients with durable benefit showed greater expansion of tumor-associated TCR clones in peripheral blood 3 weeks after starting treatment (n ≈ 22, p = 0.022). A pretreatment peripheral blood TCR clonality below the median was linked to improved progression-free and overall survival.

Comment on this clone: Its binding antigen is unknown. The record has no base qualities; no much larger clone is one base away.

The meaning of the sample's time point label: pretreatment peripheral blood. The cohort comprised around 31 patients with locally advanced or metastatic urothelial carcinoma treated at Memorial Sloan Kettering on a trial protocol. Peripheral blood mononuclear cells were collected pretreatment and during treatment, with between 1 and 8 total time points per patient. The Qiagen DNeasy Blood extraction kit was used to purify genomic DNA from total PBMCs and tumor samples. PBMCs were collected pretreatment and during treatment, and were isolated and stored as previously described. To estimate absolute template abundance from read counts, synthetic TCR analog templates were spiked into each PCR. TCRbeta CDR3 regions were amplified from genomic DNA with bias-controlled V and J gene primers using the immunoSEQ assay. Rearranged TCRbeta segments were sequenced at approximately 20X coverage. Under the source paper's analysis protocol: Clustering was used to correct sequencing errors, and CDR3s were annotated against IMGT to assign V, D and J genes. Only productive TCRbeta rearrangements were used in downstream analyses, excluding out-of-frame or stop-codon sequences. Clonality was calculated as one minus the Shannon entropy normalized by the log of the number of unique productive sequences. Clones differing between time points or between blood and tumor were identified by Fisher's exact test with Benjamini-Hochberg correction at adjusted p below 0.01. This is the immuneACCESS table as TCRdb keeps it, with only in-frame sequences that have V and J called. A part of the clones is gone; compared with another copy, unresolved V genes explain less than half, and the rest is unexplained. V, J and clone size are taken as reported in that table, and D and trimming were inferred from the DNA itself. This sample has about 63,000 clones in its table, and about four fifths of those were observed once. Around 5.7% of the sample rests with the top ten.

This TCR derives from a man between 65 and 85 years old with urothelial cancer. The sequences come from PBMCs, collected around atezolizumab (anti-PD-L1) treatment.

For the CDR3, the sequence is CAWSVVAAGNTIYF. The sequenced DNA: TGTGCCTGGAGTGTAGTAGCCGCTGGAAACACCATATATTTT. The rearranged segments are TRBV30 and TRBJ1-3; no D gene is confidently identified. Sequences GTSNPN (CDR1) and SVGIG (CDR2) are obtained from the germline V gene (reference sequence). Cut back by 0 bases and 2 bases, the V and J ends lie 8 bases apart. From the cysteine up to the phenylalanine, the CDR3 has a length of 14 residues. Only CDR3 DNA remains: 42 bases, in frame from the first base.